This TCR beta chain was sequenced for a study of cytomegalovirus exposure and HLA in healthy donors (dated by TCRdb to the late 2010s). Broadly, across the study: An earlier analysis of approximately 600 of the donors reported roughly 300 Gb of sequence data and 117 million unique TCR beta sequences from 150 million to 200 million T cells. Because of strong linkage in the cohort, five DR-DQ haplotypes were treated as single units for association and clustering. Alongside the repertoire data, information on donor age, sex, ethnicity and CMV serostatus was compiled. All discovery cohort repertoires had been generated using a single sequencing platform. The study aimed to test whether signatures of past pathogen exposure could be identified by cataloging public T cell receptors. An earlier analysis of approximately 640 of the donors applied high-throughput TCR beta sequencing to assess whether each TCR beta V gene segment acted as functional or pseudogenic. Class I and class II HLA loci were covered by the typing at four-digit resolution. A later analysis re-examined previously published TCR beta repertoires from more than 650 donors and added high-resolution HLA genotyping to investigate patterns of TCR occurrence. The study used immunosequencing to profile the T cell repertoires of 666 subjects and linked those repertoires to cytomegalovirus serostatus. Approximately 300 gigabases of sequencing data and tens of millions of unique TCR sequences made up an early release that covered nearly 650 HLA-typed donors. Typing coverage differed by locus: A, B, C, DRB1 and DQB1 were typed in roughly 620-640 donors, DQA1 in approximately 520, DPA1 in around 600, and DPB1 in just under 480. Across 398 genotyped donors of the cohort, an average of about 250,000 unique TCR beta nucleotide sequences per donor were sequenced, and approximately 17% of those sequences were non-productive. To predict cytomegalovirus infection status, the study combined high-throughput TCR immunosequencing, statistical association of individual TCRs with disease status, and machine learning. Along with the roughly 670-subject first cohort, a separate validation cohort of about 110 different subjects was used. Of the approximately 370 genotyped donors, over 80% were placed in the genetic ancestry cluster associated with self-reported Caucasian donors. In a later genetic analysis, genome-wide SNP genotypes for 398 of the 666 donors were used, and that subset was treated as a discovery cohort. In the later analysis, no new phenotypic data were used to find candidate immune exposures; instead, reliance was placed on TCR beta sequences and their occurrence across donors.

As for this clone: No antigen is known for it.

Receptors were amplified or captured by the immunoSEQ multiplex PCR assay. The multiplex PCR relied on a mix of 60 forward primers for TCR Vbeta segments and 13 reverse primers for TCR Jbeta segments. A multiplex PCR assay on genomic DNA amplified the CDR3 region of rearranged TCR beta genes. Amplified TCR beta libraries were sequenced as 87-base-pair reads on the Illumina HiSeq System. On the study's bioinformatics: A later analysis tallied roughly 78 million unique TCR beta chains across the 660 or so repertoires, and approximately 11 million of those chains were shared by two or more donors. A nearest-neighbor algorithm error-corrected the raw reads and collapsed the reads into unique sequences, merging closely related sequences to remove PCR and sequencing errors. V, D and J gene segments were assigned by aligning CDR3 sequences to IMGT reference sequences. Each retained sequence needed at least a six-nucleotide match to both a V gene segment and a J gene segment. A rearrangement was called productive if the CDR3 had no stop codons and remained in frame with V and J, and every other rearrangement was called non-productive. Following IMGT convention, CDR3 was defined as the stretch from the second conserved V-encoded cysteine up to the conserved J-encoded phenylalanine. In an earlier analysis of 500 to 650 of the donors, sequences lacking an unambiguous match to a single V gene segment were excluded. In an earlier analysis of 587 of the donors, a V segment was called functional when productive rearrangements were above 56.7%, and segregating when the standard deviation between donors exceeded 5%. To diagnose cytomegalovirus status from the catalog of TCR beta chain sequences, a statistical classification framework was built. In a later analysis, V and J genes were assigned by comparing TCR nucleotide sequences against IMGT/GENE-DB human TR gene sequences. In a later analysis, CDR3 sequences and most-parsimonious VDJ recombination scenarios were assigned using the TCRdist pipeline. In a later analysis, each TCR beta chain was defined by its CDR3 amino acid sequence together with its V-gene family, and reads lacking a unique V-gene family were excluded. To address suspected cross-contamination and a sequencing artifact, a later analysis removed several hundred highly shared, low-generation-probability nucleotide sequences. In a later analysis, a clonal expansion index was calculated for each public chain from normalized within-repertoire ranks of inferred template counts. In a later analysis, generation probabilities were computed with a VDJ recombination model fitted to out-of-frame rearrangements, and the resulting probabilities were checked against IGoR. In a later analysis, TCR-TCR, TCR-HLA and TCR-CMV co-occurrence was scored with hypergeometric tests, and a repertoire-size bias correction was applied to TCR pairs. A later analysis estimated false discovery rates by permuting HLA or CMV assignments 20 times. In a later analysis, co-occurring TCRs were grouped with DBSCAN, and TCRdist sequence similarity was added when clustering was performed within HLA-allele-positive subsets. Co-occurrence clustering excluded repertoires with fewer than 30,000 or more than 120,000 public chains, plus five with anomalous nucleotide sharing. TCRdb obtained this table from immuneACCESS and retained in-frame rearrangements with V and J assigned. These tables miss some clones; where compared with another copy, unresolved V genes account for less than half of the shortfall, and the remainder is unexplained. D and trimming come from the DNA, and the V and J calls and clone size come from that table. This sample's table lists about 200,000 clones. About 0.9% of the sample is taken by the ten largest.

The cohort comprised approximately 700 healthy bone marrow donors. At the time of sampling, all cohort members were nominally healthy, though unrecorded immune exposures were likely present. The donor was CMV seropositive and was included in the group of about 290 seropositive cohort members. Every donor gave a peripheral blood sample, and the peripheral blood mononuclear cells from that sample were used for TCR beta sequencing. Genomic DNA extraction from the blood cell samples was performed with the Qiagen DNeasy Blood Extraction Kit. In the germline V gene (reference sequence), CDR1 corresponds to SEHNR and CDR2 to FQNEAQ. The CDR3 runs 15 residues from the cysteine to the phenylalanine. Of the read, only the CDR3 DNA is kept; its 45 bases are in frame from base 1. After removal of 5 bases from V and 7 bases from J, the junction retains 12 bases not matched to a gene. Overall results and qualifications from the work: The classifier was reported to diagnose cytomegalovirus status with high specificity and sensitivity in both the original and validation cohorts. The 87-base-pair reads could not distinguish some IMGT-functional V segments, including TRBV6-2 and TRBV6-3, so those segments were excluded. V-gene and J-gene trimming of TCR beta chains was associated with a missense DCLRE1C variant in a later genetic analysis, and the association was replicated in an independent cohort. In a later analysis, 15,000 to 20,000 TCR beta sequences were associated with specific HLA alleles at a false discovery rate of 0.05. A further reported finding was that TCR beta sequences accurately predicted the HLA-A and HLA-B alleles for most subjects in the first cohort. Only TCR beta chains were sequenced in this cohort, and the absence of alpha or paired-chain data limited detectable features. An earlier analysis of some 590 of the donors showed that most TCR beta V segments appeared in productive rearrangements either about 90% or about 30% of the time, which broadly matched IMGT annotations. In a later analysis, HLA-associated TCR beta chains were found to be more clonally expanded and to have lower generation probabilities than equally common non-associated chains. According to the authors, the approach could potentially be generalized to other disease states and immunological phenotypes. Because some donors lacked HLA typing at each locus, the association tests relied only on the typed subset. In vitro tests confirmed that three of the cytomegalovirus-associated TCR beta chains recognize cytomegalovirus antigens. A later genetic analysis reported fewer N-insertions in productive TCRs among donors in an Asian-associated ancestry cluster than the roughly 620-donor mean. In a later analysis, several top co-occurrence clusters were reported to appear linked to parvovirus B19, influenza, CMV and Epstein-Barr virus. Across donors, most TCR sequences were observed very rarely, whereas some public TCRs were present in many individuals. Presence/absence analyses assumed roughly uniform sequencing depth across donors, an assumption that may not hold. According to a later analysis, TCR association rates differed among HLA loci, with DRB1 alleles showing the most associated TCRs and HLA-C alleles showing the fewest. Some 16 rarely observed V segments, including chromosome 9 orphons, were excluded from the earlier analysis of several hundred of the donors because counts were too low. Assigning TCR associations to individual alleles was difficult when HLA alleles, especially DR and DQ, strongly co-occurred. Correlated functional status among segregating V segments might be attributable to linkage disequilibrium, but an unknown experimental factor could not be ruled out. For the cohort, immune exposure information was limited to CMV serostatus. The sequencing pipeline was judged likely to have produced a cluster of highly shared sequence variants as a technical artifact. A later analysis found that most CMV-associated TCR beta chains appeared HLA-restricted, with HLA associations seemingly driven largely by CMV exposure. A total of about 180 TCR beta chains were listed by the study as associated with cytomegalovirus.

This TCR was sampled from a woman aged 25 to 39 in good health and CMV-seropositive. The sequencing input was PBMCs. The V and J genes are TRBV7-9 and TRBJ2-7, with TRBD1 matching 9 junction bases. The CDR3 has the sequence CASSLMGQGQREQYF. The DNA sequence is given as TGTGCCAGCAGCCTCATGGGACAGGGTCAGAGGGAGCAGTACTTC.